This T cell receptor beta chain was profiled in a study of response to subunit inactivated influenza vaccine. MiXCR, applied by TCRdb to the RT-PCR reads, yields one record per CDR3 protein. The repertoire includes some 520,000 distinct CDR3 sequences, 15% to 20% of them detected once, and around 3% sits in the top ten. Study conclusions and caveats: Few additional T cells are recruited per seasonal influenza vaccination, authors suggested.

This clonotype has ten or more counts. Its target is unknown. The receptor was isolated from a man between 50 and 75 years old who received an inactivated influenza vaccine. The sample here was CD4+ T cells sorted from PBMCs, taken roughly 24 months after vaccination.

The CDR3 sequence: CASTGVISGGEQYF. The CDR3 region has the DNA TGCGCCAGCACCGGCGTTATTAGCGGGGGCGAGCAGTACTTC. This chain links TRBV10-2 with TRBJ2-7; 9 nucleotides align to TRBD2. V dropped 7 bases and J dropped 6; count of bases not matched to a gene: 10. This CDR3 comprises 14 residues. Germline loops: CDR1 WSHSY, CDR2 SAAADI.